This T cell receptor beta chain derives from a study of blood T cell repertoires in COVID-19. Study as a whole: The samples span acute and convalescent COVID-19 from the United States, Italy and Spain. T cells, B-cell-depleted T cells, or PBMCs provided the cDNA or gDNA that served as material.

Germline CDR1 is LNHDA and CDR2 is SQIVND (reference sequence). V lost 6 bases to trimming and J lost 0 bases; unmatched junction nucleotides: 8. This CDR3 spans 17 amino acids. Per the study methods: Reference gene primer amplification yielded estimated nucleated cell counts. Method: immunoSEQ multiplex PCR; TCRdb's copy keeps in-frame clones and lacks some. V, J and clone size derive from that table, while D and trimming were established from the DNA sequence. This repertoire shows over 130,000 clones, 65% to 85% found once; its top ten account for roughly 7.3%. The V gene is TRBV19, the J gene TRBJ1-5, with 10 nucleotides matching TRBD1. The sequenced sample was peripheral blood. This receptor was taken from a human donor in a cohort sampled during active COVID-19. The CDR3 protein is CASRGRDRGYSNQPQHF. CDR3 coding DNA: TGTGCCAGTAGGGGTCGGGACAGGGGCTATAGCAATCAGCCCCAGCATTTT.